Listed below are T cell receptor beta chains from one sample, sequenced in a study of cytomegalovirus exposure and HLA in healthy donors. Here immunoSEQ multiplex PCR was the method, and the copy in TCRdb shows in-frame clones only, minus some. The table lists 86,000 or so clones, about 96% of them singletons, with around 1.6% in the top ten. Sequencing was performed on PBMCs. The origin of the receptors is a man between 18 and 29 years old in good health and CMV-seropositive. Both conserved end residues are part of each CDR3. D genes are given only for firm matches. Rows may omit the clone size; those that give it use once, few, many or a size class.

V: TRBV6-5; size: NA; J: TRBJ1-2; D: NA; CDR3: CASSTGLANYGYTF; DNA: TGTGCCAGCAGTACAGGGTTAGCTAACTATGGCTACACCTTC
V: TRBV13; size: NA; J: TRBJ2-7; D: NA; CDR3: CASSLGPYSGPTYEQYF; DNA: TGTGCCAGCAGCTTAGGCCCCTATTCGGGTCCCACTTACGAGCAGTACTTC
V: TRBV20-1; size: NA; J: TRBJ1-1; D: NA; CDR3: CSANPSTEAFF; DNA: TGCAGTGCAAACCCGAGCACTGAAGCTTTCTTT
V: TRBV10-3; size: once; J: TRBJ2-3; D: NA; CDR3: CAISPSSWTSTDTQYF; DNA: TGTGCCATCTCACCATCCAGCTGGACTAGCACAGATACGCAGTATTTT
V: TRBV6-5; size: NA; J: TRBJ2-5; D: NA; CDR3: CASSYSRETQYF; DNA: TGTGCCAGCAGTTACTCGAGAGAGACCCAGTACTTC
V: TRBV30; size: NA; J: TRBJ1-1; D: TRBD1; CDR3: CAWTGTGISEAFF; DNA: TGTGCCTGGACCGGGACAGGGATTTCTGAAGCTTTCTTT
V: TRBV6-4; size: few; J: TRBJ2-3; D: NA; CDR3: CASSPEGGAGTDTQYF; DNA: TGTGCCAGCAGTCCTGAAGGAGGGGCTGGCACAGATACGCAGTATTTT
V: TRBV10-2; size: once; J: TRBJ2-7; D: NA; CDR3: CASTIRGRERQYF; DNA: TGCGCCAGCACCATTAGGGGGCGGGAACGGCAGTACTTC
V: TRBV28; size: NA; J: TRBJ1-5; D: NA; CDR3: CASSSGDSGNQPQHF; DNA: TGTGCCAGCAGTTCCGGGGATTCGGGCAATCAGCCCCAGCATTTT
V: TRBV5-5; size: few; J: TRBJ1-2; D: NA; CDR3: CASSLEMQGFYGYTF; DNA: TGTGCCAGCAGCTTGGAAATGCAGGGGTTCTATGGCTACACCTTC
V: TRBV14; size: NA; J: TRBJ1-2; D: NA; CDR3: CASSPYKKGGHGYTF; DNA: TGTGCCAGCAGCCCTTACAAGAAAGGAGGGCATGGCTACACCTTC
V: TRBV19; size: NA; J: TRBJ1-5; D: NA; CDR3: CASSITGRVDQPQHF; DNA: TGTGCCAGTAGTATAACTGGCAGGGTCGATCAGCCCCAGCATTTT
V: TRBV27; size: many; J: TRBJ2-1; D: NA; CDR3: CASSLVSGSYNEQFF; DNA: TGTGCCAGCAGTTTAGTTTCCGGGAGCTACAATGAGCAGTTCTTC
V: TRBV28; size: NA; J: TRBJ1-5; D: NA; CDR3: CASSLTQGQHF; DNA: TGTGCCAGCAGCCTTACACAGGGACAGCATTTT
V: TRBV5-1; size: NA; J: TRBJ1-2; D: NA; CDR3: CASSLGGVYGYTF; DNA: TGCGCCAGCAGCCTGGGGGGAGTCTATGGCTACACCTTC
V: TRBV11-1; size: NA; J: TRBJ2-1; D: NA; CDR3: CASSLGLPYNEQFF; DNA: TGTGCCAGCAGCTTAGGGCTTCCTTACAATGAGCAGTTCTTC
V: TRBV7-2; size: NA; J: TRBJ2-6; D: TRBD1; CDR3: CASSSTRGQVFSGANVLTF; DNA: TGTGCCAGCAGCTCGACAAGGGGACAGGTGTTCTCTGGGGCCAACGTCCTGACTTTC
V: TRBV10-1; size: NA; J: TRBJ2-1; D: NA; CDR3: CASSVNELGEQFF; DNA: TGCGCCAGCAGTGTTAACGAGCTCGGGGAGCAGTTCTTC
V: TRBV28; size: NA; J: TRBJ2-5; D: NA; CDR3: CASSLRNQRLETQYF; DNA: TGTGCCAGCAGTTTAAGAAATCAGCGCTTAGAGACCCAGTACTTC
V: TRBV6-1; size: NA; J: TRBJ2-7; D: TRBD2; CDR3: CASSATLLAAAGEQYF; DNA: TGTGCCAGCAGTGCCACGTTACTAGCGGCGGCGGGGGAGCAGTACTTC
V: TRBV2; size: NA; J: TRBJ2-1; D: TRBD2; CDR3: CASSELASGTDNEQFF; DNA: TGTGCCAGCAGTGAATTGGCTAGCGGGACCGACAATGAGCAGTTCTTC
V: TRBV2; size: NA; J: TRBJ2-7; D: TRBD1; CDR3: CAQSRDRAYEQYF; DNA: TGTGCACAATCCCGGGACAGAGCCTACGAGCAGTACTTC
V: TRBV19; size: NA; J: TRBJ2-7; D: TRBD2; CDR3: CASSISGLAERYPYEQYF; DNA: TGTGCCAGTAGTATTTCTGGACTAGCGGAACGATACCCCTACGAGCAGTACTTC
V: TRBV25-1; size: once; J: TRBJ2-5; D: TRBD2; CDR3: CASSMWTSGNLETQYF; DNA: TGTGCCAGCAGTATGTGGACTAGCGGGAATTTGGAGACCCAGTACTTC
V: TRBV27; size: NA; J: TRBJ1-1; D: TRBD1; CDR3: CASSLLTGGYAFF; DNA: TGTGCCAGCAGTTTATTGACAGGGGGTTATGCTTTCTTT
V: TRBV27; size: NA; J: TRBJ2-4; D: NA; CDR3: CASSPGQIIAKNIQYF; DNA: TGTGCCAGCAGTCCAGGACAGATAATAGCCAAAAACATTCAGTACTTC
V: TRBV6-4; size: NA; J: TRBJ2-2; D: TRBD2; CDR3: CASSSGRDTGELFF; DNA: TGTGCCAGCAGTAGCGGGAGGGACACCGGGGAGCTGTTTTTT
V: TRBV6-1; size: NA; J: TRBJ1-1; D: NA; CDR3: CASSEAGGRNEAFF; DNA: TGTGCCAGCAGTGAAGCGGGTGGGAGGAATGAAGCTTTCTTT
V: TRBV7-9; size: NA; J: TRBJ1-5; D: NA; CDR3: CASSPSVGSNQPQHF; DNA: TGTGCCAGCAGTCCTAGCGTGGGAAGCAATCAGCCCCAGCATTTT
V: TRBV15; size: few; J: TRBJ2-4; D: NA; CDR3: CATSRGHTTAKNIQYF; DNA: TGTGCCACCAGCAGAGGGCACACAACAGCCAAAAACATTCAGTACTTC
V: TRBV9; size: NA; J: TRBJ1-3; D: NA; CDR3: CASSVRGGGNTIYF; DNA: TGTGCCAGCAGCGTACGAGGAGGAGGAAACACCATATATTTT
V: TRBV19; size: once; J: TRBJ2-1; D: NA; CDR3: CASRTINEQFF; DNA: TGTGCCAGCCGGACTATCAATGAGCAGTTCTTC
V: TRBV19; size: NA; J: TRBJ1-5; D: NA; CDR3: CASSSQGGVQPQHF; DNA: TGTGCCAGTAGTAGCCAGGGTGGGGTTCAGCCCCAGCATTTT
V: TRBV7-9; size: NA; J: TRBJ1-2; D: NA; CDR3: CASSLGSASEVSGYTF; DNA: TGTGCCAGCAGCTTAGGGTCGGCCTCAGAGGTTAGTGGCTACACCTTC
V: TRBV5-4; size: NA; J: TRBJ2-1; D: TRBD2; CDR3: CASSERDDFNNEQFF; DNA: TGTGCCAGCAGTGAGCGGGATGACTTTAACAATGAGCAGTTCTTC
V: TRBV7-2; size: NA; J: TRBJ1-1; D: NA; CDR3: CASSLSPTGPEAFF; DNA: TGTGCCAGCAGCCTCAGCCCGACAGGCCCTGAAGCTTTCTTT